Listed here are 15 T cell receptor beta chains from one sample, sequenced in a study of radiation and T cells in renal cell carcinoma. The sample's time point: blood 2 weeks post-SBRT. Treatment in this sample: 15 Gy SBRT to primary tumor, nephrectomy 4 weeks later. The table came from immunoSEQ multiplex PCR; TCRdb's copy has only in-frame clones and leaves some out. The repertoire holds roughly 130,000 clones, with about 81% as singletons. The source material was blood, sampled from a patient whose treatment included radiotherapy and nephrectomy. The source of these receptors is a woman aged 55-75 years with renal cell carcinoma.

The rearrangement joins TRBV6-5 to TRBJ2-7, with TRBD1 as a possible D gene (5 bases). The germline CDR1 and CDR2 sequences are MNHEY and SVGAGI. Trimming left V 6 bases short and J 3 bases short, with 18 bases between. This CDR3 spans 15 amino acids. The CDR3 region is CASRDLISGHYEQYF. CDR3 coding DNA: TGTGCCAGCAGAGATCTCATTTCTGGACACTACGAGCAGTACTTC.

The chain is built from TRBV2 and TRBJ2-1, with D unclear. Trimming took 1 base from V and 2 from J, leaving 12 bases between them. The CDR3 contains 16 residues. Per the germline V gene, CDR1 is SNHLY and CDR2 is FYNNEI. The CDR3 reads CASSEGFTPPYNEQFF. The CDR3 DNA sequence: TGTGCCAGCAGTGAAGGGTTTACGCCCCCCTACAATGAGCAGTTCTTC. The full variable domain, with the rest looked up from reference TRBV2 and TRBJ2-1, is EPEVTQTPSHQVTQMGQEVILRCVPISNHLYFYWYRQILGQKVEFLVSFYNNEISEKSEIFDDQFSVERPDGSNFTLKIRSTKLEDSAMYFCASSEGFTPPYNEQFFGPGTRLTVL.

V gene TRBV15 combines with J gene TRBJ1-5; D is undetermined. This CDR3 contains 13 residues. V was cut by 0 bases and J by 9 bases, with 9 bases left in between. Germline values: CDR1 LNHNV, CDR2 YYDKDF (reference sequence). The CDR3 DNA reads as TGTGCCACCAGCAGAGATAAAATAGGGCCCCAGCATTTT. Encoded protein: CATSRDKIGPQHF.

V and J are TRBV14 and TRBJ2-7, with a tentative D call TRBD1 (5 bases). Trimming took 4 bases from V and 3 from J, leaving 13 bases between them. Germline values: CDR1 SGHDN, CDR2 FVKESK. The CDR3 length is 14 residues. CDR3 nucleotide sequence: TGTGCCAGCAGCCCGGGCCTTAGGGGCTACGAGCAGTACTTC. It yields the protein CASSPGLRGYEQYF. Full variable domain (outside the CDR3, taken from reference TRBV14 and TRBJ2-7): EAGVTQFPSHSVIEKGQTVTLRCDPISGHDNLYWYRRVMGKEIKFLLHFVKESKQDESGMPNNRFLAERTGGTYSTLKVQPAELEDSGVYFCASSPGLRGYEQYFGPGTRLTVT.

V and J are TRBV10-1 and TRBJ2-3; 8 positions match TRBD1. The trim removed 0 bases at V and 1 base at J, leaving 6 bases unmatched. The CDR3 is made up of 17 amino acids. Germline assignment: CDR1 WNHNN and CDR2 SYGVQD (reference sequence). The CDR3 spells CASSESRVDRGTDTQYF. The CDR3 region has the DNA TGCGCCAGCAGTGAGTCGCGAGTGGACAGGGGCACAGATACGCAGTATTTT.

V usage is TRBV5-1 and J usage is TRBJ2-3; weak D call: TRBD1 (6 bases). The CDR3 is made up of 16 amino acids. CDR1 and CDR2 (germline): SGHRS, YFSETQ. V lost 2 bases, J lost 1 base, and 14 bases lay in between. Here the CDR3 DNA reads TGCGCCAGCAGCTTTAGGACAGCCTACGGCACAGATACGCAGTATTTT. It codes for CASSFRTAYGTDTQYF.

This clone was found once. The rearrangement joins TRBV19 to TRBJ1-5, with 10 bases matching TRBD1. CDR1 is LNHDA, CDR2 SQIVND, per germline (reference sequence). The CDR3 loop spans 17 amino acids. V trimming: 4 bases; J trimming: 5 bases; junction bases outside the gene matches: 11. The CDR3 is CASSTRPPGTGDQPQHF. In DNA form, the CDR3 reads TGTGCCAGTAGTACCAGGCCCCCGGGGACAGGGGATCAGCCCCAGCATTTT. Looking up the rest from reference TRBV19 and TRBJ1-5 gives the full variable domain: DGGITQSPKYLFRKEGQNVTLSCEQNLNHDAMYWYRQDPGQGLRLIYYSQIVNDFQKGDIAEGYSVSREKKESFPLTVTSAQKNPTAFYLCASSTRPPGTGDQPQHFGDGTRLSIL.

The rearrangement links TRBV2 to TRBJ2-1; possible D gene TRBD1, 5 bases. The CDR3 consists of 14 residues. The V gene lost 2 bases and the J gene lost 6 bases, with 11 bases spanning the gap. Germline V CDR1 and CDR2: SNHLY, FYNNEI. The CDR3 reads CASSEPRQINEQFF. The CDR3 DNA is TGTGCCAGCAGTGAACCCCGACAGATCAATGAGCAGTTCTTC.

This clone was seen only once. The chain joins TRBV5-1 to TRBJ2-1; 8 bases align to TRBD1. The length of the CDR3 is 17 residues. Per the germline V gene, CDR1 is SGHRS and CDR2 is YFSETQ. Germline trimming cut 4 bases from V and 4 bases from J; bases unmatched to any gene: 13. The CDR3 sequence: CASSRSAGTGSYNEQFF. The CDR3 DNA follows: TGCGCCAGCAGCAGGTCTGCCGGGACAGGATCTTACAATGAGCAGTTCTTC.

The V call is TRBV30, the J call TRBJ2-5; 8 bases map to TRBD2. From germline, CDR1 is GTSNPN and CDR2 SVGIG (reference sequence). Trimming cost V 3 bases and J 2 bases; bases outside gene matches: 8. This CDR3 spans 15 amino acids. Here the CDR3 reads CAWRATSETQETQYF. The DNA for the CDR3 is TGTGCCTGGAGGGCGACTAGCGAGACACAAGAGACCCAGTACTTC.

The V and J genes are TRBV2 and TRBJ1-4, with a possible D match to TRBD1 (5 bases). The CDR3 runs 14 residues. With 3 bases removed from V and 9 bases from J, the gap between germline ends came to 14 bases. The germline V gene encodes CDR1 SNHLY and CDR2 FYNNEI. The CDR3 nucleotides are TGTGCCAGCAGTGAGAGGGGTGATGGGCAAAAACTGTTTTTT. It codes for CASSERGDGQKLFF.

The J gene is TRBJ2-7, the V gene TRBV5-8, with D uncertain. V lost 4 bases to trimming and J lost 0 bases, with 5 bases between them. Germline values: CDR1 SGHTS, CDR2 YDEGEE. The CDR3 covers 12 residues. CDR3 protein: CASSKSSYEQYF. CDR3 coding DNA: TGTGCCAGCAGCAAGAGCTCCTACGAGCAGTACTTC.

The V and J genes are TRBV9 and TRBJ1-3, with TRBD1 matching over 8 bases. The CDR3 covers 17 residues. V gave up 0 bases and J gave up 0 bases; unmatched junction bases: 5. CDR1 is SGDLS and CDR2 is YYNGEE in the germline V gene. The CDR3 spells CASSVGGQVSSGNTIYF. As DNA, the CDR3 is TGTGCCAGCAGCGTAGGGGGACAGGTGTCCTCTGGAAACACCATATATTTT.

This clone turned up a few times. The chain has TRBV19 and TRBJ1-5; no clear D gene. V lost 3 bases and J 6 bases, leaving 6 bases between the germline ends. This CDR3 comprises 12 residues. CDR1 LNHDA and CDR2 SQIVND come from the germline V gene (reference sequence). CDR3 region: CASSISVQPQHF. As DNA, the CDR3 is TGTGCCAGTAGTATCTCAGTTCAGCCCCAGCATTTT.

V gene TRBV9 combines with J gene TRBJ2-1; 8 bases map to TRBD1. Germline CDR1 is SGDLS and CDR2 is YYNGEE. V was pared by 0 bases and J by 4 bases, with 3 bases of the junction left unmatched. The CDR3 loop spans 15 amino acids. The CDR3: CASSVARGPYNEQFF. The CDR3 DNA sequence: TGTGCCAGCAGCGTAGCCAGGGGGCCGTACAATGAGCAGTTCTTC.